Listed below are T cell receptor beta chains from one sample, sequenced in a study of PD-1 blockade in classical Hodgkin lymphoma. Generated by immunoSEQ multiplex PCR, the TCRdb table keeps only in-frame clones and is missing some. The repertoire holds over 35,000 clones, with 70% to 80% as singletons. The sample was peripheral blood mononuclear cells (PBMCs), taken at baseline. The receptor source for this set is a human donor with classical Hodgkin lymphoma. Each CDR3 is given with its conserved first and last residue. D genes are given only for firm matches. The size entry is marked missing in some rows and otherwise reads once, few, many or a size class.

few TRBD1 TRBJ2-7 TRBV7-6 CASSLNRQGRYEQYF TGTGCCAGCAGCCTTAACAGACAGGGCCGCTACGAGCAGTACTTC
. . TRBJ2-7 TRBV4-1 CASSQERGARYEQYF TGCGCCAGCAGCCAAGAACGGGGGGCCCGCTACGAGCAGTACTTC
. TRBD1 TRBJ2-7 TRBV27 CASSLADPGQGIYEQYF TGTGCCAGCAGTTTAGCCGACCCGGGACAGGGAATTTACGAGCAGTACTTC
. . TRBJ2-1 TRBV27 CASTLRAGWGYNEQFF TGTGCCAGCACCCTCCGGGCGGGGTGGGGGTACAATGAGCAGTTCTTC
few TRBD1 TRBJ1-4 TRBV27 CASSRDSRWAKLFF TGTGCCAGCAGCCGGGACAGTCGCTGGGCGAAACTGTTTTTT
. TRBD1 TRBJ2-2 TRBV27 CASSLKQTGATGELFF TGTGCCAGCAGTCTGAAACAGACAGGGGCCACCGGGGAGCTGTTTTTT
. TRBD2 TRBJ2-1 TRBV27 CASRRRTSGYFNEQFF TGTGCCAGCAGACGTAGGACTAGCGGTTATTTCAATGAGCAGTTCTTC
. . TRBJ1-1 TRBV29-1 CSVEKWQAGVENTEAFF TGCAGCGTTGAAAAGTGGCAGGCGGGGGTTGAGAACACTGAAGCTTTCTTT
. . TRBJ2-3 TRBV18 CASSPTDTQYF TGTGCCAGCTCACCCACAGATACGCAGTATTTT
. TRBD1 TRBJ1-2 TRBV5-4 CASSLGQGRAPLYGYTF TGTGCCAGCAGCTTAGGACAGGGCCGTGCCCCCCTCTATGGCTACACCTTC
. . TRBJ1-3 TRBV27 CASSMSGNSGNTIYF TGTGCCAGCAGTATGTCAGGGAACTCTGGAAACACCATATATTTT
. . TRBJ2-7 TRBV27 CASSLSAGTSSYEQYF TGTGCCAGCAGTTTATCTGCCGGGACTTCCTCCTACGAGCAGTACTTC